These T cell receptor beta chains were read from a single sample in a study of T cell responses to AZD1222 COVID-19 vaccine. Measured with immunoSEQ multiplex PCR; TCRdb has only the in-frame clones, and not every one. The table lists 150,000 to 200,000 clones, around 90% of them singletons. The sample here was peripheral blood, taken 28 days after the second AZD1222 dose. Receptors were obtained from an adult who received the AZD1222 COVID-19 vaccine. The CDR3 runs from the conserved cysteine through the conserved F or W. The order of the fields is J gene, clone size, D gene, V gene, CDR3 DNA, CDR3 protein. The D gene is left open where the match is weak. Expanded clones are given a class, and other clones once, few, many or no size at all.

j_call: TRBJ2-3
clone_size: NA
d_call: NA
v_call: TRBV29-1
cdr3_nt: TGCAGCGTTGTTTGGGGGCGAAGCACAGATACGCAGTATTTT
cdr3_aa: CSVVWGRSTDTQYF

j_call: TRBJ2-1
clone_size: NA
d_call: NA
v_call: TRBV6-4
cdr3_nt: TGTGCCAGCAGGGCTGACAACAATGAGCAGTTCTTC
cdr3_aa: CASRADNNEQFF

j_call: TRBJ1-6
clone_size: once
d_call: TRBD1
v_call: TRBV29-1
cdr3_nt: TGCAGCGTTCGACAGGGGGCTGATTCACCCCTCCACTTT
cdr3_aa: CSVRQGADSPLHF

j_call: TRBJ1-1
clone_size: NA
d_call: NA
v_call: TRBV5-1
cdr3_nt: TGCGCCAGCAGCTTCGACGGGTTGAACACTGAAGCTTTCTTT
cdr3_aa: CASSFDGLNTEAFF

j_call: TRBJ1-5
clone_size: NA
d_call: NA
v_call: TRBV6-5
cdr3_nt: TGTGCCAGCAGTCAGACAGGAGGGAATCAGCCCCAGCATTTT
cdr3_aa: CASSQTGGNQPQHF

j_call: TRBJ2-2
clone_size: NA
d_call: NA
v_call: TRBV18
cdr3_nt: TGTGCCAGCTCACCACGTAGGGGGGACGGCGGGGAGCTGTTTTTT
cdr3_aa: CASSPRRGDGGELFF

j_call: TRBJ2-5
clone_size: once
d_call: NA
v_call: TRBV19
cdr3_nt: TGTGCCAGTTCTACTAGTGCGGAGACCCAGTACTTC
cdr3_aa: CASSTSAETQYF

j_call: TRBJ2-3
clone_size: NA
d_call: NA
v_call: TRBV3-1/TRBV3-2
cdr3_nt: TGTGCCAGCGGGCAGGCAGGTCTCACAGATACGCAGTATTTT
cdr3_aa: CASGQAGLTDTQYF

j_call: TRBJ1-4
clone_size: NA
d_call: TRBD1
v_call: TRBV7-2
cdr3_nt: TGTGCCAGCAGCACCGATCTGGGACAGGGGCGAGAAAAACTGTTTTTT
cdr3_aa: CASSTDLGQGREKLFF

j_call: TRBJ2-2
clone_size: NA
d_call: NA
v_call: TRBV5-1
cdr3_nt: TGCGCCAGCAGCCTCAACAGGAGTATACCCACCGGGGAGCTGTTTTTT
cdr3_aa: CASSLNRSIPTGELFF

j_call: TRBJ2-5
clone_size: NA
d_call: NA
v_call: TRBV10-3
cdr3_nt: TGTGCCATCAGTGAGGGAGGGAGCGGGGAGACCCAGTACTTC
cdr3_aa: CAISEGGSGETQYF

j_call: TRBJ1-4
clone_size: NA
d_call: TRBD1
v_call: TRBV15
cdr3_nt: TGTGCCACCAGCCCGGACAGGGGATTTCAAGGCGAAAAACTGTTTTTT
cdr3_aa: CATSPDRGFQGEKLFF

j_call: TRBJ2-1
clone_size: NA
d_call: NA
v_call: TRBV9
cdr3_nt: TGTGCCAGCAGCCCGCGGGACAGATCTTACAATGAGCAGTTCTTC
cdr3_aa: CASSPRDRSYNEQFF

j_call: TRBJ2-6
clone_size: NA
d_call: NA
v_call: TRBV14
cdr3_nt: TGTGCCAGCAGCGGATGGGGGGGGCCCAACTCTGGGGCCAACGTCCTGACTTTC
cdr3_aa: CASSGWGGPNSGANVLTF

j_call: TRBJ2-7
clone_size: NA
d_call: NA
v_call: TRBV7-3
cdr3_nt: TGTGCCAGCAGCCCCAGCCCTGGTTCCTACGAGCAGTACTTC
cdr3_aa: CASSPSPGSYEQYF

j_call: TRBJ2-1
clone_size: NA
d_call: TRBD2
v_call: TRBV11-3
cdr3_nt: TGTGCCAGCAGCCCCTCACAGACTAGCGGATTAATTAATGAGCAGTTCTTC
cdr3_aa: CASSPSQTSGLINEQFF

j_call: TRBJ2-1
clone_size: NA
d_call: TRBD2
v_call: TRBV3-1/TRBV3-2
cdr3_nt: TGTGCCAGCAGCCCCGGGCGATTACTAGCGACTGACAATGAGCAGTTCTTC
cdr3_aa: CASSPGRLLATDNEQFF

j_call: TRBJ1-5
clone_size: NA
d_call: TRBD1
v_call: TRBV9
cdr3_nt: TGTGCCAGCAGCGTGACAGGGGTTGGGCCCCAGCATTTT
cdr3_aa: CASSVTGVGPQHF

j_call: TRBJ1-2
clone_size: NA
d_call: TRBD1
v_call: TRBV28
cdr3_nt: TGTGCCAGCAGTGGACAGGTTGTTTATGGCTACACCTTC
cdr3_aa: CASSGQVVYGYTF

j_call: TRBJ2-1
clone_size: NA
d_call: NA
v_call: TRBV11-2
cdr3_nt: TGTGCCAGCAGCTCCCTCCGGGGGAAAAGGGTGAAGCAGTTCTTC
cdr3_aa: CASSSLRGKRVKQFF

j_call: TRBJ1-3
clone_size: NA
d_call: NA
v_call: TRBV12-3/TRBV12-4
cdr3_nt: TGTGCCAGCAGTCACCGGTCTGGAAACACCATATATTTT
cdr3_aa: CASSHRSGNTIYF

j_call: TRBJ2-5
clone_size: once
d_call: NA
v_call: TRBV5-1
cdr3_nt: TGCGCCAGCAGCTTGGGGTCCGGGGAGACCCAGTACTTC
cdr3_aa: CASSLGSGETQYF